These 13 T cell receptor beta chains came from one sample sequenced in a study of T cells after yellow fever vaccination. TCRdb independently ran MiXCR on the 5' RACE reads; one entry per CDR3 protein. The sample contains 250,000 to 300,000 distinct CDR3 sequences, about 5.2% of which appear only once. The sample here was CD4+ T cells sorted from PBMCs, taken on the day of the yellow fever booster vaccination. These receptors all come from a man aged 18 to 35 who received the YFV17D yellow fever vaccine.

The CDR3 protein is CASSQSGAETQYF. In nucleotides, the CDR3 is TGTGCCAGCAGCCAGTCGGGGGCAGAGACCCAGTACTTC. The chain couples TRBV3-1 to TRBJ2-5; D is perhaps TRBD1 or TRBD2 (6 bases each). The germline V gene encodes CDR1 LGHDT and CDR2 YNNKEL (reference sequence). The CDR3 totals 13 residues. V lost 3 bases and J 4 bases, leaving 9 bases between the germline ends.

In its sample, this clonotype was seen many times. The chain recombines TRBV6-5 with TRBJ2-2; TRBD1 agrees at 10 bases. V shed 6 bases, J shed 5 bases, and the junction held 9 bases outside the gene matches. Germline lookup yields CDR1 MNHEY and CDR2 SVGAGI. The CDR3 sequence is 16 residues long. CDR3 DNA sequence: TGTGCCAGCAGGACGCCGGGACAGGGGTTGACCGGGGAGCTGTTTTTT. Protein: CASRTPGQGLTGELFF.

The CDR3 region is CASSFRPSSYNEQFF. CDR3 DNA: TGTGCCAGCAGCTTTCGCCCCTCCTCCTACAATGAGCAGTTCTTC. The chain joins TRBV11-2 to TRBJ2-1, with no clear D. Germline CDR1 and CDR2: SGHAT and FQNNGV. The CDR3 totals 15 residues. Trimming removed 3 bases from V and 0 bases from J, with 9 bases in between.

This clonotype was recorded a few times. The V call is TRBV12-3 or TRBV12-4, the J call TRBJ2-7; weak D call: TRBD1 (7 bases). The CDR3 has 14 residues. Trimming removed 2 bases at V and 6 bases at J, with 14 bases between. In DNA, the CDR3 is TGTGCCAGCAGTTTATCGGCAGGGGGAGGCGAGCAGTACGTC. Its protein is CASSLSAGGGEQYV.

The V gene is TRBV15, the J gene TRBJ2-5, with 11 bases lining up with TRBD2. From germline, CDR1 is LNHNV and CDR2 YYDKDF (reference sequence). This CDR3 is 16 amino acids long. With 5 bases clipped from V and 3 bases from J, the junction kept 8 bases outside the gene matches. The CDR3 sequence: CATSGGLTSGEETQYF. In DNA, the CDR3 is TGTGCCACCAGCGGGGGTCTGACTAGCGGGGAAGAGACCCAGTACTTC.

The chain uses TRBV7-8 and TRBJ1-2; D is perhaps TRBD1 (6 bases). The germline gives CDR1 SGHVS, CDR2 FQNEAQ. V dropped 5 bases and J dropped 3 bases, with 19 bases sitting between them. The CDR3 runs to 16 residues. The CDR3 region is CASSGGGRTRYYGYTF. The DNA of the CDR3 is TGTGCCAGCAGCGGGGGGGGGCGGACCCGATACTATGGCTACACCTTC.

This clonotype came up a few times. The DNA of the CDR3 is TGTGCCAGCAGCCAAGATCTCGGTACCGGCTCGGCCCGCTATGGCTACACCTTC. Translated, it gives CASSQDLGTGSARYGYTF. The V call is TRBV14, the J call TRBJ1-2; D gene uncertain. The germline V gene encodes CDR1 SGHDN and CDR2 FVKESK. V was cut by 0 bases and J by 4 bases, with 21 bases left in between. This CDR3 spans 18 amino acids.

This chain uses TRBV6-2 or TRBV6-3 with TRBJ2-1; 9 nucleotides align to TRBD2. V lost 9 bases and J lost 0; bases outside the gene matches: 12. Germline-derived CDR1 and CDR2 are MNHEY and SVGEGT. The CDR3 is made up of 17 amino acids. CDR3 loop: CARDSGTSKSSYNEQFF. The CDR3 nucleotides read TGTGCCAGAGACTCCGGGACTAGCAAGAGCTCCTACAATGAGCAGTTCTTC.

Concerning this clonotype: The junction does not match germline at one end; this may be a read error. The V and J genes are TRBV20-1 and TRBJ2-2; 8 bases align to TRBD1. The CDR3 consists of 16 residues. CDR1 is DFQATT and CDR2 is SNEGSKA in the germline V gene (reference sequence). CDR3 in DNA: TGCTGTGCTAGAGATCTCCGGACAGGGAGCACCGGGGAGCTGTTTTTT. Its protein product is CCARDLRTGSTGELFF.

This clonotype has just a few counts. The chain is built from TRBV4-2 and TRBJ2-7, with 8 bases fitting TRBD1. Germline trimming cut 0 bases from V and 7 bases from J; bases unmatched to any gene: 8. Germline loops: CDR1 LGHNA, CDR2 YNFKEQ. This CDR3 contains 15 residues. DNA for the CDR3: TGTGCCAGCAGCCAAGATCGCCAGGGGGCTGGTGAGCAGTACTTC. Its protein product is CASSQDRQGAGEQYF.

This clonotype came up many times. V gene TRBV12-3 or TRBV12-4 combines with J gene TRBJ2-5; D remains unclear. Trimming took off 6 bases at V and 2 bases at J, with 7 bases between the two ends. The CDR3 loop spans 12 amino acids. In DNA, the CDR3 is TGTGCCAGCAGCACGAGACAAGAGACCCAGTACTTC. It translates to CASSTRQETQYF.

The chain is built from TRBV6-5 and TRBJ1-5; 8 bases align to TRBD1. CDR3 size: 13 residues. J was trimmed by 7 bases and V by 4 bases; bases with no gene match: 3. In germline, CDR1 is MNHEY, CDR2 SVGAGI. The CDR3 DNA sequence: TGTGCCAGCAGTTCGCGGGACAGGCAGCCCCAGCATTTT. Translating gives CASSSRDRQPQHF.

This sequence joins TRBV29-1 and TRBJ1-2; D is undetermined. The germline V gene has CDR1 SQVTM and CDR2 ANQGSEA. Trimming stripped 4 bases from V and 1 base from J, with 7 bases between. The CDR3 covers 12 residues. This chain's CDR3 is CSVVKGNYGYTF. CDR3 sequence (DNA): TGCAGCGTTGTGAAGGGTAACTATGGCTACACCTTC.